This T cell receptor (beta chain) was found in a study of human T cells and chemical hapten exposure. For the study at large: Alopecia areata, totalis or universalis affected patients who were mostly female. Broader study findings: Alopecia affecting every donor means their immune response may not match healthy people's. TCRs exceeding 1 in 1000 frequency stayed unchanged with DPC sensitization.

The study used a library that attached unique molecular identifiers to individual cDNA molecules. From the RACE reads, TCRdb called clonotypes with MiXCR, one entry per CDR3 protein. The table includes 110,000 to 150,000 distinct CDR3 sequences, 12% detected once. The CDR3 runs to 14 residues. Trimming stripped 6 bases from V and 3 bases from J, with 11 bases between. CDR1 and CDR2 (germline): MGHRA, YSYEKL. This clonotype was seen repeatedly, ten times or more. Its specificity is not known. Stated time point: patch test 2, 6 weeks after DPC sensitization. Regarding treatment: therapeutic diphenylcyclopropenone sensitization with weekly scalp DPC.

This material consisted of whole blood, taken in connection with sensitization to the hapten diphenylcyclopropenone (DPC). The V gene is TRBV4-1, the J gene TRBJ2-2; D is possibly TRBD2 (6 bases). The sequence was collected from a woman between 45 and 65 years old with alopecia areata. Some clones in this sample may be carry-over from other donors' samples. DNA of the CDR3: TGCGCCAGCAGAAGAGGGGAGGACACCGGGGAGCTGTTTTTT. It encodes CASRRGEDTGELFF.